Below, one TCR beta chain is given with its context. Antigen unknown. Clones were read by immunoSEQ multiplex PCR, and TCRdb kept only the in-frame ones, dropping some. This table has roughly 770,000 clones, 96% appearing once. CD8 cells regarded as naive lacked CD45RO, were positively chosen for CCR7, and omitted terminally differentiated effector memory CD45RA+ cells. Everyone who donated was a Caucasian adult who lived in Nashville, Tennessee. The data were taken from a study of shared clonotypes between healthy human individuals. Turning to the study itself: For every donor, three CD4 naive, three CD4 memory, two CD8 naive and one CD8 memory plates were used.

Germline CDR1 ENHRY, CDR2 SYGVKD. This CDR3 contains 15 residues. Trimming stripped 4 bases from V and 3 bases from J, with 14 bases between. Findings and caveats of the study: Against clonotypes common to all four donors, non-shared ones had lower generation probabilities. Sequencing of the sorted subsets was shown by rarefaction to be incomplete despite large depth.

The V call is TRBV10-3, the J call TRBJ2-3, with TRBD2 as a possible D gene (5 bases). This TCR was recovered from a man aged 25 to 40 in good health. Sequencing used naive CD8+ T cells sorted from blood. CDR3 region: CAISGPEEITDTQYF. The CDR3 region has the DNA TGTGCCATCAGTGGCCCGGAGGAGATAACAGATACGCAGTATTTT.